This TCR beta chain is from a study of cytomegalovirus exposure and HLA in healthy donors (dated by TCRdb to 2017 to 2019). A note on the overall study: An earlier analysis of roughly 500 of the donors reported about 280 Gb of sequence data and around 110 million unique TCR beta sequences obtained from 150 million to 200 million T cells. In an earlier analysis of around 540 of the donors, high-throughput TCR beta sequencing was used to judge whether each TCR beta V gene segment behaved as functional or pseudogenic. Of the roughly 400 genotyped donors, 70% to 90% were placed in the genetic ancestry cluster associated with self-reported Caucasian donors. The study aimed to test whether cataloging public T cell receptors could reveal signatures of past pathogen exposure. An early release covering 550 to 700 HLA-typed donors comprised approximately 300 gigabases of sequencing data and tens of millions of unique TCR sequences. Because of strong linkage in the cohort, roughly 5 DR-DQ haplotypes were treated as single units for association and clustering. Donor age, sex, ethnicity and CMV serostatus were compiled together with the repertoire data. Genome-wide SNP genotypes for about 65% of the roughly 700 donors were used in a later genetic analysis, which treated that subset as a discovery cohort. Every discovery cohort repertoire had been produced on one sequencing platform. A separate validation cohort of 100 to 150 different subjects was used in addition to the approximately 700-subject first cohort. Among 300 to 500 genotyped donors of the cohort, an average of around 250,000 unique TCR beta nucleotide sequences was sequenced per donor, of which about 18% were non-productive. A later analysis re-analyzed previously published TCR beta repertoires from hundreds of donors and added high-resolution HLA genotyping to study TCR occurrence patterns. The number of typed donors differed by locus: roughly 629-630 for A, B, C, DRB1 and DQB1; 522 for DQA1; approximately 610 for DPA1; and some 470 for DPB1. High-throughput TCR immunosequencing, statistical association of individual TCRs with disease status, and machine learning were combined to predict cytomegalovirus infection status. The study used immunosequencing to profile the T cell repertoires of 670 or so subjects and linked those repertoires to cytomegalovirus serostatus. Rather than using new phenotypic data, the later analysis identified candidate immune exposures from TCR beta sequences and from how often those sequences occurred across donors. Both class I and class II loci were covered by HLA typing, at four-digit resolution.

The germline V gene gives CDR1 as SGHAT and CDR2 as FQNNGV. The CDR3 sequence holds 15 residues, the cysteine and phenylalanine included. The only DNA kept is the CDR3, 45 bases in frame from the first base. Between the V and J ends, shortened by 1 base and 7 bases respectively, the junction contains 17 bases. Regarding this clone: This receptor's antigen is unknown. Base qualities are not at hand, and no much larger clone is one base apart.

The cohort was made up of 500 to 800 healthy bone marrow donors. All cohort members were sampled while nominally healthy, although unrecorded immune exposures were likely present. The donor tested CMV seropositive and was one of the 289 seropositive cohort members. A peripheral blood sample was provided by each donor, and peripheral blood mononuclear cells were used for TCR beta sequencing. The Qiagen DNeasy Blood Extraction Kit was used to extract genomic DNA from the blood cell samples. The paper's findings and limits, for the study overall: Assigning TCR associations to individual alleles was difficult when HLA alleles, especially DR and DQ, strongly co-occurred. Because some donors lacked HLA typing at each locus, the association tests relied only on the typed subset. Three of the identified cytomegalovirus-associated TCR beta chains were confirmed in vitro to be specific for cytomegalovirus antigens. An association between a missense DCLRE1C variant and V-gene and J-gene trimming of TCR beta chains was found in a later genetic analysis and replicated in an independent cohort. A further reported finding was that TCR beta sequences accurately predicted the HLA-A and HLA-B alleles for most subjects in the first cohort. The study listed approximately 150 TCR beta chains as associated with cytomegalovirus. A later analysis found that HLA-associated TCR beta chains were more clonally expanded and had lower generation probabilities than equally common non-associated chains. A cluster of highly shared sequence variants was judged likely to be a technical artifact of the sequencing pipeline. Correlated functional status among segregating V segments might reflect linkage disequilibrium, but an unknown experimental factor could not be ruled out. Some IMGT-functional V segments, including TRBV6-2 and TRBV6-3, could not be distinguished by the 87-base-pair reads and were therefore excluded. This cohort had only TCR beta chains sequenced, and the lack of alpha or paired-chain data limited which features could be detected. Presence/absence analyses assumed roughly uniform sequencing depth across donors, an assumption that may not hold. About 17 rarely observed V segments, including chromosome 9 orphons, were excluded from the earlier analysis of several hundred of the donors because counts were too low. A later analysis associated about 18,000 TCR beta sequences with specific HLA alleles at a false discovery rate of 0.05. In a later analysis, TCR association rates were found to vary across HLA loci, with the most associated TCRs seen for DRB1 alleles and the fewest for HLA-C alleles. The authors suggested that the approach could potentially be extended to other disease states and immunological phenotypes. According to a later analysis, parvovirus B19, influenza, CMV and Epstein-Barr virus appeared linked to several top co-occurrence clusters. In both the original and validation cohorts, the classifier was reported to diagnose cytomegalovirus status with high specificity and sensitivity. In an earlier analysis of approximately 590 of the donors, most TCR beta V segments appeared in productive rearrangements about 90% or about 30% of the time, broadly matching IMGT annotations. A later analysis found that most CMV-associated TCR beta chains appeared HLA-restricted, with HLA associations seemingly driven largely by CMV exposure. For the cohort, immune exposure information was limited to CMV serostatus. According to a later genetic analysis, donors in an Asian-associated ancestry cluster had fewer N-insertions in productive TCRs than the approximately 670-donor mean. Most TCR sequences were seen in very few donors, while some public TCRs were found in many individuals.

The library came from the immunoSEQ multiplex PCR assay. A mixture of 60 forward primers for TCR Vbeta segments and 13 reverse primers for TCR Jbeta segments was used in the multiplex PCR. A multiplex PCR assay on genomic DNA amplified the CDR3 region of rearranged TCR beta genes. The amplified TCR beta libraries were sequenced on the Illumina HiSeq System as 87-base-pair reads. The authors' analysis ran thus. A later analysis counted approximately 74 million unique TCR beta chains across the 666 repertoires, and about 10 million of these chains were shared by at least two donors. Raw reads were error-corrected and collapsed into unique sequences with a nearest-neighbor algorithm that merged closely related sequences to remove PCR and sequencing errors. V, D and J gene segments were assigned by aligning CDR3 sequences to IMGT reference sequences. For a sequence to be retained, at least a six-nucleotide match to both a V gene segment and a J gene segment was required. Rearrangements were called productive when the CDR3 lacked stop codons and stayed in frame with V and J; all others were non-productive. CDR3 was defined according to IMGT convention as the region running from the second conserved V-encoded cysteine to the conserved J-encoded phenylalanine. The earlier analysis of about 530 of the donors excluded any sequence lacking an unambiguous match to a single V gene segment. In an earlier analysis of some 590 of the donors, V segments were called functional above 56.7% productive rearrangements and were called segregating when the between-donor standard deviation exceeded 5%. A statistical classification framework was developed to diagnose cytomegalovirus status using the catalog of TCR beta chain sequences. A later analysis assigned V and J genes by comparing TCR nucleotide sequences with IMGT/GENE-DB human TR gene sequences. Using the TCRdist pipeline, a later analysis assigned CDR3 sequences along with most-parsimonious VDJ recombination scenarios. In a later analysis, each TCR beta chain was defined by its CDR3 amino acid sequence together with its V-gene family, and reads without a unique V-gene family were excluded. In a later analysis, around 600 highly shared, low-generation-probability nucleotide sequences were removed to address suspected cross-contamination and a sequencing artifact. For each public chain, a later analysis derived a clonal expansion index from normalized ranks of inferred template counts within each repertoire. A later analysis computed generation probabilities with a VDJ recombination model fitted to out-of-frame rearrangements, and checked the results against IGoR. In a later analysis, TCR-TCR, TCR-HLA and TCR-CMV co-occurrence was scored with hypergeometric tests, and a repertoire-size bias correction was applied to TCR pairs. False discovery rates were estimated in a later analysis by permuting HLA or CMV assignments 20 times. In a later analysis, co-occurring TCRs were grouped with DBSCAN, and TCRdist sequence similarity was added when clustering was performed within HLA-allele-positive subsets. Co-occurrence clustering excluded repertoires with fewer than 30,000 or more than 120,000 public chains, plus five with anomalous nucleotide sharing. The clones in this table, taken by TCRdb from immuneACCESS, are in-frame only. Not every clone is retained; where verified, under half of the shortfall comes from an unresolved V gene, and the cause of the rest is unknown. That table is the source of V, J and clone size, and D and trimming were worked out from the DNA. For this sample the table gives approximately 170,000 clones, of which around 80% were detected only once. The ten top clones hold about 4.3% of the sample.

The sample was PBMCs. The chain couples TRBV11-2 to TRBJ2-7; 6 matching bases give a weak D call of TRBD1. The clonotype comes from a woman in her forties or fifties in good health and CMV-seropositive. Here the CDR3 is given as CASSLAGQRLGEQYF. The DNA sequence follows: TGTGCCAGCAGCTTAGCAGGACAGAGGCTGGGGGAGCAGTACTTC.